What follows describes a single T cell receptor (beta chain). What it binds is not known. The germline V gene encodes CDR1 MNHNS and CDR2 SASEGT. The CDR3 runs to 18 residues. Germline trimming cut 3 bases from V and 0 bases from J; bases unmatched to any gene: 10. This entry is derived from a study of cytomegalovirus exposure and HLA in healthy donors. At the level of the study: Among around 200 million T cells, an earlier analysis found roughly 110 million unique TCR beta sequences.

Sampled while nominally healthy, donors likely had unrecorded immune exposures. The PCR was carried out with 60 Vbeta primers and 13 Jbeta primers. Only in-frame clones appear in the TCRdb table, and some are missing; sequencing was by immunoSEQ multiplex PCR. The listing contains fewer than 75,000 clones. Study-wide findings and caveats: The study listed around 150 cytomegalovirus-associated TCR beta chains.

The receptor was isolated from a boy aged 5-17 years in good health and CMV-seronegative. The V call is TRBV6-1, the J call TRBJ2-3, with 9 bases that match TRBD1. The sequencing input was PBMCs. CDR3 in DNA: TGTGCCAGCAGTGATAGCTCTTCGGGACAGGGAAGCACAGATACGCAGTATTTT. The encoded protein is CASSDSSSGQGSTDTQYF.